The rows below give T cell receptor beta chains drawn from one sample of a study of blood T cells in healthy people across ages. TCRdb analysed the 5' RACE reads with MiXCR anew, one entry per CDR3 protein. The sample consists of 890,000 or so distinct CDR3 sequences, 62% of them appearing once. Sequenced material: blood. The receptors shown here come from a man younger than 45 in good health. The CDR3 runs from the conserved cysteine through the conserved F or W. The D gene is left open where the match is weak. Clone size is given for some rows only: seen once, a few or many times, or a class if the clone is expanded.

>TRBD1|TRBJ1-4|-|TRBV3-1
CASSQSTGRREKLFF
TGTGCCAGCAGCCAGTCGACAGGGCGACGCGAAAAACTGTTTTTT
>-|TRBJ2-7|-|TRBV4-2
CASSLELAGRNYEQYF
TGTGCCAGCAGCCTAGAGCTCGCAGGGAGAAACTACGAGCAGTACTTC
>-|TRBJ2-5|-|TRBV11-2
CASASGVGETQYF
TGTGCCAGCGCATCAGGGGTGGGAGAGACCCAGTACTTC
>TRBD2|TRBJ2-1|-|TRBV5-1
CASSWEGTKYNEQFF
TGCGCCAGCAGCTGGGAGGGGACGAAGTACAATGAGCAGTTCTTC
>-|TRBJ2-3|-|TRBV7-9
CASSLRGWADTQYF
TGTGCCAGCAGCTTAAGGGGTTGGGCAGATACGCAGTATTTT
>TRBD1|TRBJ2-1|-|TRBV29-1
CSVTRGQGSYEQFF
TGCAGCGTCACACGGGGACAGGGCTCTTACGAGCAGTTCTTC
>-|TRBJ2-1|-|TRBV20-1
CSAGGGGSLYNEQFF
TGCAGTGCGGGGGGAGGGGGGTCTTTATACAATGAGCAGTTCTTC
>-|TRBJ2-1|-|TRBV6-5
CASSSSGRASPFF
TGTGCCAGCAGCAGCTCAGGACGGGCATCCCCGTTCTTC
>TRBD1|TRBJ2-1|few|TRBV6-2/TRBV6-3
CASTSTGGYNEQFF
TGTGCCAGCACCTCGACAGGGGGTTACAATGAGCAGTTCTTC
>TRBD1|TRBJ1-4|few|TRBV12-3/TRBV12-4
CASSSQGDEKLFF
TGTGCCAGCAGTTCCCAGGGGGATGAAAAACTGTTTTTT
>-|TRBJ2-5|-|TRBV24-1
CATSDLPSRETQYF
TGTGCCACCAGTGATTTGCCCAGTAGGGAGACCCAGTACTTC
>-|TRBJ1-2|many|TRBV20-1
CSAPDPINRGYTF
TGCAGTGCCCCAGACCCAATTAACCGTGGCTACACCTTC
>-|TRBJ2-1|-|TRBV20-1
CSASALGREYNEQFF
TGCAGTGCCTCAGCTCTAGGACGGGAGTACAATGAGCAGTTCTTC
>-|TRBJ2-6|-|TRBV12-3/TRBV12-4
CASSYAGGTGANVLTF
TGTGCCAGCAGTTATGCCGGGGGAACTGGGGCCAACGTCCTGACTTTC
>-|TRBJ1-4|-|TRBV18
CASSPSTDLDEKLFF
TGTGCCAGCTCACCGTCGACAGACCTTGATGAAAAACTGTTTTTT
>-|TRBJ1-5|-|TRBV12-3/TRBV12-4
CASSLAYSNQPQHF
TGTGCCAGCAGTTTGGCTTATAGCAATCAGCCCCAGCATTTT
>-|TRBJ2-3|few|TRBV2
CASLREGEGTDTQYF
TGTGCCAGCCTCCGGGAAGGGGAAGGCACAGATACGCAGTATTTT
>-|TRBJ2-7|-|TRBV9
CASSSQGTSYYEQYF
TGTGCCAGCAGCTCCCAGGGGACCAGCTACTACGAGCAGTACTTC
>TRBD1|TRBJ2-1|few|TRBV12-3/TRBV12-4
CASSLGQPSNEQFF
TGTGCCAGCAGTTTGGGACAGCCTTCAAATGAGCAGTTCTTC
>-|TRBJ1-4|few|TRBV10-3
CATRVGVGEKLFF
TGTGCCACCCGGGTGGGGGTAGGCGAAAAACTGTTTTTT
>-|TRBJ2-1|-|TRBV5-1
CASSKDSSSYNEQFF
TGCGCCAGCAGCAAGGACAGTAGCTCCTACAATGAGCAGTTCTTC
>-|TRBJ2-3|-|TRBV28
CASSSMLRTSTDTQYF
TGTGCCAGCAGTTCCATGCTCAGGACGAGCACAGATACGCAGTATTTT
>TRBD2|TRBJ2-5|-|TRBV4-2
CASSQGSGGEETQYF
TGTGCCAGCAGCCAGGGCAGCGGGGGCGAAGAGACCCAGTACTTC
>-|TRBJ1-2|few|TRBV5-1
CASSLAGGIDGYTF
TGCGCCAGCAGCTTGGCCGGGGGTATCGATGGCTACACCTTC
>-|TRBJ2-1|few|TRBV15
CATSRDRLRGSSYNEQFF
TGTGCCACCAGCAGAGATCGACTCCGGGGCAGCTCCTACAATGAGCAGTTCTTC
>-|TRBJ2-5|-|TRBV9
CASSAAGAQETQYF
TGTGCCAGCAGCGCCGCGGGGGCCCAAGAGACCCAGTACTTC
>-|TRBJ2-6|-|TRBV5-1
CASSLGGGQSSGANVLTF
TGCGCCAGCAGCTTGGGAGGCGGACAGAGCTCTGGGGCCAACGTCCTGACTTTC
>TRBD2|TRBJ2-1|-|TRBV4-3
CASSQAGGPRSYNEQFF
TGCGCCAGCAGCCAAGCGGGGGGTCCGAGGTCCTACAATGAGCAGTTCTTC
>-|TRBJ2-3|once|TRBV6-2/TRBV6-3
CASSWSTDTRYF
TGTGCCAGCAGTTGGAGCACAGATACGCGGTATTTT
>-|TRBJ2-7|-|TRBV11-1
CASSLSSGGGYEQYF
TGTGCCAGCAGCTTGTCGAGCGGTGGGGGCTACGAGCAGTACTTC
>-|TRBJ2-7|few|TRBV6-6
CASSAGVYEQYF
TGTGCCAGCAGTGCCGGGGTCTACGAGCAGTACTTC
>-|TRBJ2-1|once|TRBV7-2
CASSLEGHSSYNEQFF
TGTGCCAGCAGCTTAGAGGGACATAGCTCCTACAATGAGCAGTTCTTC
>-|TRBJ1-2|-|TRBV12-3/TRBV12-4
CASSLAPALTSLGGYTF
TGTGCCAGCAGTTTAGCCCCCGCCCTGACATCGCTTGGTGGCTACACCTTC
>-|TRBJ2-1|once|TRBV12-5
CASGLVQGVSSYNEQFF
TGTGCTAGTGGTTTGGTACAGGGTGTTTCCTCCTACAATGAGCAGTTCTTC
>-|TRBJ2-7|-|TRBV29-1
CSVRARGRYEQYF
TGCAGCGTAAGGGCTCGTGGGCGCTACGAGCAGTACTTC
>-|TRBJ1-1|-|TRBV12-3/TRBV12-4
CASSPRLGTNTEAFF
TGTGCCAGCAGTCCTCGGCTAGGGACGAACACTGAAGCTTTCTTT
>-|TRBJ1-5|-|TRBV7-9
CASTPPGGSNQPQHF
TGTGCCAGCACTCCACCAGGCGGTAGCAATCAGCCCCAGCATTTT
>TRBD1|TRBJ1-1|-|TRBV7-9
CASSFSASTGVEAFF
TGTGCCAGCAGCTTTTCGGCGTCCACAGGGGTTGAAGCTTTCTTT
>-|TRBJ1-2|-|TRBV2
CASIQGFGEGYTF
TGTGCCAGCATTCAGGGGTTCGGAGAGGGCTACACCTTC
>TRBD2|TRBJ2-1|-|TRBV4-1
CASSHRVLADFNEQFF
TGCGCCAGCAGCCACAGGGTACTAGCGGACTTCAATGAGCAGTTCTTC
>-|TRBJ1-2|-|TRBV7-9
CASSLLEIPYGYTF
TGTGCCAGCAGCTTGCTCGAAATACCCTATGGCTACACCTTC
>TRBD2|TRBJ2-7|few|TRBV28
CASSLTRGGEQYF
TGTGCCAGCAGTTTGACCCGCGGGGGCGAGCAGTACTTC
>-|TRBJ1-5|-|TRBV29-1
CSARSGQDQPQHF
TGCAGCGCTAGAAGCGGCCAGGATCAGCCCCAGCATTTT